Described below is a single T cell receptor beta chain sequence and its context. This CDR3 has 15 amino acids. CDR1 LNHDA and CDR2 SQIVND come from the germline V gene (reference sequence). V was shortened by 9 bases and J by 1 base, with 18 bases between the two germline ends. In Seattle, patients joined the study during active infection and were tracked longitudinally. The record originates from a study of blood T cell repertoires in COVID-19. The wider study: The United States, Italy and Spain provided the acute and convalescent COVID-19 samples. The analysed material was cDNA or gDNA that came from T cells, B-cell-depleted T cells, or PBMCs.

As originally analysed: Reference gene primer amplification yielded estimated nucleated cell counts. Generated by immunoSEQ multiplex PCR, the TCRdb table keeps only in-frame clones and is missing some. V and J calls and clone size come straight from that table; D and trimming were deduced from the DNA. This sample has roughly 300,000 clones, with 86% found just once. The source is a young woman with COVID-19, enrolled during active disease. The chain recombines TRBV19 with TRBJ1-1; maybe TRBD1 (6 bases). Input material: peripheral blood. CDR3 bases: TGTGCCAGCACTCAGGGGACGGGATGGAACACTGAAGCTTTCTTT. Translation: CASTQGTGWNTEAFF.